The 20 T cell receptor beta chains below were found in one sample sequenced in a study of cytomegalovirus exposure and HLA in healthy donors. Both 60 Vbeta primers and 13 Jbeta primers went into the PCR. Here immunoSEQ multiplex PCR was the method, and the copy in TCRdb shows in-frame clones only, minus some. The sample holds about 200,000 clones, about 76% seen once. Sequencing was carried out using PBMCs. The source is a male donor in good health and CMV-seropositive.

This clone was seen more than once but under ten times. The chain recombines TRBV10-3 with TRBJ2-7, with 8 nucleotides matching TRBD1. The CDR3 has 17 amino acids. The germline V gene encodes CDR1 ENHRY and CDR2 SYGVKD. The ends lost 6 bases at V and 3 bases at J; junction bases unmatched: 16. The CDR3 spells CAISHKGTGGNYYEQYF. The CDR3 bases are TGTGCCATCAGCCACAAAGGAACAGGGGGAAATTACTACGAGCAGTACTTC.

V and J are TRBV4-3 and TRBJ2-1; possibly TRBD1 for D (6 bases). Deletions cut 0 bases from V and 8 bases from J, with 17 bases between. The length of the CDR3 is 16 residues. Germline CDR1 reads LGHNA; CDR2 reads YSLEER. In DNA form, the CDR3 reads TGCGCCAGCAGCCAAGATGCCAGGGGAAGGTTTGATGAGCAGTTCTTC. Its translation is CASSQDARGRFDEQFF.

The chain employs TRBV6-5 and TRBJ2-5, with a tentative D call TRBD1 (5 bases). CDR1 is MNHEY and CDR2 is SVGAGI in the germline V gene. V was shortened by 6 bases and J by 7 bases, with 21 bases between the two germline ends. This CDR3 region has 15 residues. CDR3 in DNA: TGTGCCAGCAGCAACGCCGGGCCGCGAACAGGGACCCAGTACTTC. It is translated as CASSNAGPRTGTQYF.

The chain employs TRBV7-2 and TRBJ1-6; D not certain. V lost 6 bases, J lost 8 bases, and 8 bases lay in between. Germline CDR1 SGHTA, CDR2 FQGNSA. The CDR3 is made up of 12 amino acids. The CDR3 here is CASSQYDSPLHF. DNA for the CDR3: TGTGCCAGCAGTCAGTATGATTCACCCCTCCACTTT.

The rearrangement links TRBV18 to TRBJ2-1, with 9 bases that match TRBD2. J was trimmed by 4 bases and V by 0 bases; bases with no gene match: 7. Germline loops: CDR1 KGHSH, CDR2 LQKENI. The CDR3 spans 17 residues. CDR3 loop: CASSPPNSGGHYNEQFF. CDR3 DNA: TGTGCCAGCTCACCACCCAATAGCGGGGGCCATTACAATGAGCAGTTCTTC.

V usage is TRBV10-3 and J usage is TRBJ1-3, with D hard to call. V was trimmed by 7 bases and J by 0 bases, leaving 13 bases between them. Germline V gives CDR1 ENHRY, CDR2 SYGVKD. The CDR3 loop spans 15 amino acids. CDR3 protein: CAIKDTSPSGNTIYF. DNA of the CDR3: TGTGCCATCAAAGACACCTCCCCCTCTGGAAACACCATATATTTT.

The J gene is TRBJ2-3, the V gene TRBV9; 8 bases fit TRBD1. The germline V gene has CDR1 SGDLS and CDR2 YYNGEE. J was trimmed by 4 bases and V by 1 base; bases with no gene match: 8. The CDR3 has 16 amino acids. The CDR3 here is CASSVHPSTGADTQYF. The DNA for the CDR3 is TGTGCCAGCAGCGTACACCCCTCGACAGGGGCAGATACGCAGTATTTT.

V gene TRBV2 combines with J gene TRBJ2-2; D might be TRBD1 (7 bases). Germline CDR1 is SNHLY and CDR2 is FYNNEI. The CDR3 is made up of 15 amino acids. V was shortened by 7 bases and J by 0 bases, with 12 bases between the two germline ends. The CDR3 loop is CASTGGQPNTGELFF. CDR3 nucleotide sequence: TGTGCCAGCACCGGGGGACAGCCGAACACCGGGGAGCTGTTTTTT.

V is TRBV7-2 and J is TRBJ2-5; D may be TRBD1 (6 bases). Germline lookup yields CDR1 SGHTA and CDR2 FQGNSA. The V and J ends lost 5 bases and 5 bases respectively, with 15 bases between them. This CDR3 is built from 14 residues. CDR3 bases: TGTGCCAGCAGCCGCGCAGGGGTCTCGGAGACCCAGTACTTC. This translates into CASSRAGVSETQYF.

The V and J genes are TRBV19 and TRBJ2-7; 8 bases fit TRBD1. Germline CDR1 LNHDA, CDR2 SQIVND (reference sequence). J gave up 10 bases and V 6 bases, and 5 bases lay outside the gene matches. The CDR3 contains 11 residues. CDR3 region: CASSLRGRQYF. CDR3 DNA sequence: TGTGCCAGTAGCCTCAGGGGGCGCCAGTACTTC.

The chain couples TRBV2 to TRBJ2-3; TRBD1 is a possible D gene (5 bases). The CDR3 runs to 14 residues. V was shortened by 9 bases and J by 3 bases, with 16 bases between the two germline ends. Germline V gene lookup returns CDR1 SNHLY and CDR2 FYNNEI. The CDR3 loop reads CARGATLVTDTQYF. The CDR3 DNA follows: TGTGCCAGAGGGGCCACCCTTGTGACAGATACGCAGTATTTT.

The rearrangement uses TRBV4-3 and TRBJ1-6; possible D gene TRBD1, 5 bases. This CDR3 comprises 16 residues. Germline CDR1 LGHNA, CDR2 YSLEER. Trimming shortened V by 0 bases and J by 10 bases, and 16 bases separated the two germline ends. The CDR3 nucleotides read TGCGCCAGCAGCCAAGACCAGGGCAGGCTTGACTCACCCCTCCACTTT. It encodes CASSQDQGRLDSPLHF.

The chain uses TRBV4-3 and TRBJ2-1, with D hard to call. V shed 4 bases and J shed 8 bases, with 12 bases lying between them. Per germline, CDR1 LGHNA and CDR2 YSLEER. The CDR3 runs 13 residues. CDR3 loop: CASSLRIEDEQFF. CDR3 bases: TGCGCCAGCAGCCTGAGGATAGAAGATGAGCAGTTCTTC.

The chain recombines TRBV5-1 with TRBJ2-6; perhaps TRBD2 as D (5 bases). The CDR3 has 16 residues. The V and J ends lost 0 bases and 1 base respectively, with 8 bases between them. In germline, CDR1 is SGHRS, CDR2 YFSETQ. The CDR3 region is CASSLERGSGANVLTF. Here the CDR3 DNA reads TGCGCCAGCAGCTTGGAACGGGGATCTGGGGCCAACGTCCTGACTTTC.

V gene TRBV11-3 combines with J gene TRBJ1-3, with a weak D call TRBD1 (6 bases). V was clipped by 8 bases and J by 2 bases, with 10 bases between them. Germline V gene lookup returns CDR1 SGHNT and CDR2 YENEEA. The CDR3 covers 13 residues. The chain's CDR3 is CASSTGPGNTIYF. CDR3 in DNA: TGTGCCAGCTCGACAGGCCCTGGAAACACCATATATTTT. The variable domain in full, completed from reference TRBV11-3 and TRBJ1-3, reads EAGVVQSPRYKIIEKKQPVAFWCNPISGHNTLYWYLQNLGQGPELLIRYENEEAVDDSQLPKDRFSAERLKGVDSTLKIQPAELGDSAVYLCASSTGPGNTIYFGEGSWLTVV.

This clone has more than one count but fewer than ten. The chain uses TRBV13 and TRBJ2-7, with 11 bases matching TRBD2. This CDR3 contains 18 residues. The germline CDR1 and CDR2 sequences are PRHDT and FYEKMQ (reference sequence). V dropped 1 base and J dropped 0; count of bases not matched to a gene: 8. This CDR3 reads CASSLASGGLNSSYEQYF. Written as DNA, the CDR3 is TGTGCCAGCAGCTTAGCTAGCGGGGGGCTCAACAGCTCCTACGAGCAGTACTTC.

The chain has TRBV5-6 and TRBJ2-3; 9 bases are shared with TRBD1. The CDR3 has 15 amino acids. Germline values: CDR1 SGHDT, CDR2 YYEEEE. V gave up 4 bases and J gave up 7 bases; unmatched junction bases: 10. The CDR3 DNA sequence: TGTGCCAGCAGCCGTGGAGGGACAGGGTTGTATACGCAGTATTTT. This gives the protein CASSRGGTGLYTQYF.

V is TRBV11-1 and J is TRBJ1-1; 7 nucleotides line up with TRBD1. V lost 2 bases and J lost 1; bases outside the gene matches: 4. Germline loops: CDR1 SGHAT, CDR2 FQDESV (reference sequence). This CDR3 spans 15 amino acids. The CDR3 reads CASSLRQGANTEAFF. CDR3 bases: TGTGCCAGCAGCTTACGACAGGGTGCGAACACTGAAGCTTTCTTT.

The rearrangement uses TRBV7-2 and TRBJ2-3, with 9 positions matching TRBD2. V lost 3 bases, J lost 3 bases, and 4 bases stayed unmatched. Germline CDR1 SGHTA, CDR2 FQGNSA. CDR3 size: 15 residues. The CDR3 loop is CASSFTGLATDTQYF. The CDR3 nucleotides read TGTGCCAGCAGCTTTACAGGACTAGCGACAGATACGCAGTATTTT.

This chain uses TRBV5-1 with TRBJ2-3, with D possibly TRBD1 on 5 matching bases. Germline V gene data show CDR1 as SGHRS and CDR2 as YFSETQ. The CDR3 runs 16 residues. V was cut by 0 bases and J by 5 bases, with 16 bases left in between. This chain's CDR3 is CASSLAGQDMGDTQYF. CDR3 DNA sequence: TGCGCCAGCAGCTTGGCAGGCCAGGACATGGGAGATACGCAGTATTTT. Combining the CDR3 with reference TRBV5-1 and TRBJ2-3 gives the whole variable domain KAGVTQTPRYLIKTRGQQVTLSCSPISGHRSVSWYQQTPGQGLQFLFEYFSETQRNKGNFPGRFSGRQFSNSRSEMNVSTLELGDSALYLCASSLAGQDMGDTQYFGPGTRLTVL.